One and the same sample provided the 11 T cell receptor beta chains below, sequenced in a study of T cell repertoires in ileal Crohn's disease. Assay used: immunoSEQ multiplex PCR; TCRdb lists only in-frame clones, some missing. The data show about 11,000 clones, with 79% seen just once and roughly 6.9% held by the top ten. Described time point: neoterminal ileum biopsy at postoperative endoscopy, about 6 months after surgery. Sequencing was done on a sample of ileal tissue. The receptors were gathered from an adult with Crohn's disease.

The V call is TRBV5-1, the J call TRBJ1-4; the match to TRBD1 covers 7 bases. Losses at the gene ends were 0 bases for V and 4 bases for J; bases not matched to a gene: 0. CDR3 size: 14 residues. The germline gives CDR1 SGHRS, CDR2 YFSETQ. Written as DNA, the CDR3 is TGCGCCAGCAGCTTGGGGGACAGTAATGAAAAACTGTTTTTT. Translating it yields CASSLGDSNEKLFF.

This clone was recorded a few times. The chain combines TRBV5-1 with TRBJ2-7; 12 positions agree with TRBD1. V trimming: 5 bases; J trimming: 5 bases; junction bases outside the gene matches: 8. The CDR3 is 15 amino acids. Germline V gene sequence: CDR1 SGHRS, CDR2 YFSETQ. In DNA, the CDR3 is TGCGCCAGCAGTTCAGGGGGACAGGGGGCAAACGAGCAGTACTTC. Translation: CASSSGGQGANEQYF.

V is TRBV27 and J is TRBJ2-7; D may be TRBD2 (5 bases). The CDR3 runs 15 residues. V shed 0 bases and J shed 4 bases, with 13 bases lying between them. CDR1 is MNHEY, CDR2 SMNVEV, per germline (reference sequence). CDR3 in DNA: TGTGCCAGCAGTTTATCGTCGGGAACGGCGTACGAGCAGTACTTC. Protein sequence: CASSLSSGTAYEQYF.

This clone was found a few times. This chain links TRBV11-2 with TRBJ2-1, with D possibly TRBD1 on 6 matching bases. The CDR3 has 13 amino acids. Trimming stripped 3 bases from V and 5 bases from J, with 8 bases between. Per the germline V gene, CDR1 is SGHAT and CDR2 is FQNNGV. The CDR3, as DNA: TGTGCCAGCAGCTTGGGGACACACAATGAGCAGTTCTTC. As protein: CASSLGTHNEQFF.

CDR3 sequence (DNA): TGTGCCTGGGAAAGACAGGCCGGCTACACCTTC. This sequence encodes CAWERQAGYTF. The V call is TRBV30, the J call TRBJ1-2, with D possibly being TRBD1 (6 bases). The CDR3 is made up of 11 amino acids. CDR1 GTSNPN and CDR2 SVGIG come from the germline V gene (reference sequence). V dropped 5 bases and J dropped 8 bases, with 12 bases sitting between them. Based on the CDR3 plus reference TRBV30 and TRBJ1-2, the full variable domain is SQTIHQWPATLVQPVGSPLSLECTVEGTSNPNLYWYRQAAGRGLQLLFYSVGIGQISSEVPQNLSASRPQDRQFILSSKKLLLSDSGFYLCAWERQAGYTFGSGTRLTVV.

CDR3 bases: TGTGCCAGCTCCAGGGGGGCTGCTGGAAACACCATATATTTT. This codes for CASSRGAAGNTIYF. This chain joins TRBV18 and TRBJ1-3; TRBD1 matches 7 bases. There are 14 residues in the CDR3. CDR1 and CDR2 (germline): KGHSH, LQKENI. The V and J ends lost 6 bases and 2 bases, in that order; junction bases with no gene match: 4.

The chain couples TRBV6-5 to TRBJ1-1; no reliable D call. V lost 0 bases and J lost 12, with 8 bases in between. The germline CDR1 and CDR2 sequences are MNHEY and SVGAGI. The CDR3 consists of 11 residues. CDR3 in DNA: TGTGCCAGCAGTTACTCGAGGTTAACTTTCTTT. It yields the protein CASSYSRLTFF.

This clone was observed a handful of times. In nucleotides, the CDR3 is TGTGCCTCCCAGCGTCGGACAGAAAACATTCAGTACTTC. Protein: CASQRRTENIQYF. J is TRBJ2-4 and V is TRBV5-5; perhaps TRBD1 as D (6 bases). V lost 10 bases and J 5 bases, leaving 16 bases between the germline ends. CDR1 is SGHKS, CDR2 YYEKEE, per germline (reference sequence). The CDR3 has 13 amino acids.

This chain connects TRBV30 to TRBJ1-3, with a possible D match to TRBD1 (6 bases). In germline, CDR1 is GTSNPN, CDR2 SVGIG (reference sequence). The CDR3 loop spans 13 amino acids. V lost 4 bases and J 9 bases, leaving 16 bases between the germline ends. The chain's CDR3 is CAWTRDKYGTIYF. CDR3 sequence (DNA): TGTGCCTGGACTCGGGACAAGTATGGCACCATATATTTT.

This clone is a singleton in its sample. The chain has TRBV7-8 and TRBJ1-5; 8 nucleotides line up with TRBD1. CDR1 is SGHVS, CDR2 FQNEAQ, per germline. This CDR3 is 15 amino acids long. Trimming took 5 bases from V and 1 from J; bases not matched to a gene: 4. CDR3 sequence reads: CASSTTGESNQPQHF. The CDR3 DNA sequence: TGTGCCAGCAGCACGACAGGGGAAAGCAATCAGCCCCAGCATTTT.

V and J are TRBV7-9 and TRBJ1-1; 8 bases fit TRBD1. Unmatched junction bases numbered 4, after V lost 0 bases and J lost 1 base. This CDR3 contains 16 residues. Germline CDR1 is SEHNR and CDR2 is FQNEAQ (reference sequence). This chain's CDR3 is CASSLARDRPNTEAFF. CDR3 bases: TGTGCCAGCAGCTTAGCCCGGGACAGGCCGAACACTGAAGCTTTCTTT.